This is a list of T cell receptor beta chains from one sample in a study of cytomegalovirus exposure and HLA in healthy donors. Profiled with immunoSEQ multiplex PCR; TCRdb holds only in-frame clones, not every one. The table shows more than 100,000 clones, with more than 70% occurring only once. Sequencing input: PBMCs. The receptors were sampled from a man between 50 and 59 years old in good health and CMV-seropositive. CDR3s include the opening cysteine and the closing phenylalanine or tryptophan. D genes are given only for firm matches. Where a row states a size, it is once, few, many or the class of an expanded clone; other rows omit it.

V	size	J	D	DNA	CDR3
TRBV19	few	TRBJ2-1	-	TGTGCCAGTAGCCCCGACAGGGTCGGGGGGGATGAGCAGTTCTTC	CASSPDRVGGDEQFF
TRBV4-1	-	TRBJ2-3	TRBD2	TGCGCCAGCAGCCAAGATCTTACTAGCGGGAGGACCACAGATACGCAGTATTTT	CASSQDLTSGRTTDTQYF
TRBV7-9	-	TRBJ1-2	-	TGTGCCAGCAGCTTACGAGGGTTAGGTTACACCTTC	CASSLRGLGYTF
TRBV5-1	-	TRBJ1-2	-	TGCGCCAGCAGCCCCGGGACAAACTATGGCTACACCTTC	CASSPGTNYGYTF
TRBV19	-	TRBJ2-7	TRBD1	TGTGCCAGTAGTATAACGACAGGGGGCGCAGGCTCCTACGAGCAGTACTTC	CASSITTGGAGSYEQYF
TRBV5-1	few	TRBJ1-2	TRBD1	TGCGCCAGCAGACCCTCATGGGCAGGGGGCAGATGGGACTATGGCTACACCTTC	CASRPSWAGGRWDYGYTF
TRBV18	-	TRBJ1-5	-	TGTGCCAGCTCACTCTTAGGGGACAATCAGCCCCAGCATTTT	CASSLLGDNQPQHF
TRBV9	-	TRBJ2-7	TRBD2	TGTGCCAGCAGCGTAGAAGCGGGGGAATCTCTGGAGCAGTACTTC	CASSVEAGESLEQYF
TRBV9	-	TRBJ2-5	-	TGTGCCAGCAGCGTAGTCAGCGGTGCACAAGAGACCCAGTACTTC	CASSVVSGAQETQYF
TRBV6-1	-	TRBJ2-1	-	TGTGCCAGCAGTTGGGGGGGCGGCGAGAAGGAGCAGTTCTTC	CASSWGGGEKEQFF
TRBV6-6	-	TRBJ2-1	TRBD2	TGTGCCAGCAGTGACTCTAGCGGTCCTGACAATGAGCAGTTCTTC	CASSDSSGPDNEQFF
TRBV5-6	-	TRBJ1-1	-	TGTGCCAGCAGCTGGACTGCGAGAACAGGGTCCGGGGCTTTCTTT	CASSWTARTGSGAFF
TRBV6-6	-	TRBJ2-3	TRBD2	TGTGCCAGCAGCTCCGCCGGACTAGCGGGAGTTGATACGCAGTATTTT	CASSSAGLAGVDTQYF
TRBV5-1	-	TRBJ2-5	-	TGCGCCAGCAGCTTTCTAGCTTCTATGCAGACCCAGTACTTC	CASSFLASMQTQYF
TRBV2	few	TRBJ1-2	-	TGTGCCAGCAACCCGGACAGATTCTATGGCTACACCTTC	CASNPDRFYGYTF
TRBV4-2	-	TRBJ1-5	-	TGTGCCAGCAGCCTCCAAGGGGGGGAGGGCAATCAGCCCCAGCATTTT	CASSLQGGEGNQPQHF
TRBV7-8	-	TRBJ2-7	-	TGTGCCAGCAGCCTAAGACAGATCCCCAACGAGCAGTACTTC	CASSLRQIPNEQYF
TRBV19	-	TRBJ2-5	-	TGTGCCAGTAGTATGAAGGGGCTCACACCCGAGGCCCAGTACTTC	CASSMKGLTPEAQYF
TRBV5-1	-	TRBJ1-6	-	TGCGCCAGCAGCTTGGGGGGCGCCTATAATTCACCCCTCCACTTT	CASSLGGAYNSPLHF
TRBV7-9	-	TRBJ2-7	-	TGTTTTAGCAAGCAGAAGGCGGCATACGAGCAGTACTTC	CFSKQKAAYEQYF
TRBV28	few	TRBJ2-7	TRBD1	TGTGCCAGCAGTCGCGGGGACAGGACCACCTACGAGCAGTACTTC	CASSRGDRTTYEQYF
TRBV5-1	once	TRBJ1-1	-	TGTGCCAGCAGCTCTCAGGGGAACACTGAAGCTTTCTTT	CASSSQGNTEAFF
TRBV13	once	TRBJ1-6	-	TGTGCCAGCAGCTTAGCAGGTGAGGGCTTTCCCCTCCACTTT	CASSLAGEGFPLHF
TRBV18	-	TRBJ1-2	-	TGTGCCAGCTCACCGCAGGGAAACTATGGCTACACCTTC	CASSPQGNYGYTF
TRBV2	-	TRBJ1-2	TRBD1	TGTGCCAGCGGTGGACAGGGGGTTAATGGCTACACCTTC	CASGGQGVNGYTF
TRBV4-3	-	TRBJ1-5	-	TGCGCCAGCAGCCAAGAATTCGGGAGCAATCAGCCCCAGCATTTT	CASSQEFGSNQPQHF
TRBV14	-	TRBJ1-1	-	TGTGCCAGCAGCCCGTCAGGGGCCCTTCGGGGATGGGCTTTCTTT	CASSPSGALRGWAFF
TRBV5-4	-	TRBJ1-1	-	TGTGCCAGCAGCCCCCTTCCCCCGGACACTGAAGCTTTCTTT	CASSPLPPDTEAFF
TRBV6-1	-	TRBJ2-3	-	TGTGCCAGCAGTGAGCTTGGGACATTCGCGGCAGATACGCAGTATTTT	CASSELGTFAADTQYF
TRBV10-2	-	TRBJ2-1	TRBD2	TGCGCCAGCAGTGAAAAAGCGGGGGGGCCTCATGAGCAGTTCTTC	CASSEKAGGPHEQFF
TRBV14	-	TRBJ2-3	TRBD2	TGTGCCAGCAGCCAGCTTAGCGGGAGCCATCTAGGGGATACGCAGTATTTT	CASSQLSGSHLGDTQYF
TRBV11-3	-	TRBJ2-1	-	TGTGCCAGCAGCTTATCTCAGGGTTTTAACAATGAGCAGTTCTTC	CASSLSQGFNNEQFF
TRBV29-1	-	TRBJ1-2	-	TGCAGCGTTGGAAGGGGCGGGGAGGGCTACACCTTC	CSVGRGGEGYTF
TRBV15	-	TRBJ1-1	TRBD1	TGTGCCACCAGCAGCGACAGGGGGAACACTGAAGCTTTCTTT	CATSSDRGNTEAFF
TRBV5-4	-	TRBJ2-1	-	TGTGCCAGCAGCTTGGAGACGAGGGAGCAGTTCTTC	CASSLETREQFF
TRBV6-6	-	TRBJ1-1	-	TGTGCCAGCAGCCCCCCTGGGGCCTATATGAACACTGAAGCTTTCTTT	CASSPPGAYMNTEAFF
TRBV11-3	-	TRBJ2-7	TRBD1	TGTGCCAGCAGCCCCAATCAAAGGGACAGGATTAAGCAGTACTTC	CASSPNQRDRIKQYF
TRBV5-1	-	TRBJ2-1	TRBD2	TGCGCCAACCCGGGACTAGCGGTGTTATACAATGAGCAGTTCTTC	CANPGLAVLYNEQFF
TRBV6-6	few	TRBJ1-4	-	TGTGCCAGCCGTGAGAGGGTGAGGAATGAAAAACTGTTTTTT	CASRERVRNEKLFF
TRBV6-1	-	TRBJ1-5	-	TGTGCCACGGGGGGCTTTCTGATGAGCAATCAGCCCCAGCATTTT	CATGGFLMSNQPQHF
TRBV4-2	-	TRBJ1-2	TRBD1	TGTGCCAGCAGCCAAGAACGGGACAGGGTGAATGGCTACACCTTC	CASSQERDRVNGYTF
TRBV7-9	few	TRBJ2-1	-	TGTGCCAGCAGCTTAGGGGGGGTGAGCTCCTACAATGAGCAGTTCTTC	CASSLGGVSSYNEQFF
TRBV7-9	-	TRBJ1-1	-	TGTGCCAGCAGCTTAGTCAGGGCTGAAGCTTTCTTT	CASSLVRAEAFF
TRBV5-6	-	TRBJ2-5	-	TGTGCCAGCAGCCCCGAAACAGGGTACCAAGAGACCCAGTACTTC	CASSPETGYQETQYF
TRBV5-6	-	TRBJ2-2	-	TGTGCCAGCAGCTTACGACAAAACACCGGGGAGCTGTTTTTT	CASSLRQNTGELFF
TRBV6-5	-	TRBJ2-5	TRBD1	TGTGCCAGCAGTTACTCGAGGACAGGGGTAGGAGAGACCCAGTACTTC	CASSYSRTGVGETQYF
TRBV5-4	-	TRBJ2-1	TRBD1	TGTGCCAGCAGCATTGACAGGGGAGGTGAGCAGTTCTTC	CASSIDRGGEQFF